Following are 17 T cell receptor beta chains from one sample sequenced in a study of OX40 agonist ivuxolimab in advanced cancers. The repertoire was sequenced with immunoSEQ multiplex PCR; TCRdb's copy has only in-frame clones and lacks some. This table has around 80,000 clones, 80% to 95% appearing once. This specimen was CD4+ or CD8+ T cells sorted from blood, taken in a trial of the OX40 agonist ivuxolimab. These receptors came from an adult with an advanced solid tumor such as melanoma, head and neck, liver or kidney cancer.

This sequence joins TRBV7-9 and TRBJ2-5; 11 bases map to TRBD1. V gave up 1 base and J gave up 5 bases; unmatched junction bases: 9. This CDR3 is built from 17 residues. CDR1 and CDR2 (germline): SEHNR, FQNEAQ (reference sequence). CDR3 sequence (DNA): TGTGCCAGCAGCTTAGAGGCTCCCGGGACAGGGGGGGAGACCCAGTACTTC. Protein product: CASSLEAPGTGGETQYF.

The V and J genes are TRBV5-1 and TRBJ1-1, with 7 bases matching TRBD1. V gave up 4 bases and J gave up 0 bases; unmatched junction bases: 6. This CDR3 comprises 15 residues. Germline CDR1 reads SGHRS; CDR2 reads YFSETQ. CDR3 sequence: CASSPDTGVNTEAFF. As DNA, the CDR3 is TGCGCCAGCAGCCCTGATACAGGGGTGAACACTGAAGCTTTCTTT. The complete variable domain, with remaining parts taken from reference TRBV5-1 and TRBJ1-1, reads KAGVTQTPRYLIKTRGQQVTLSCSPISGHRSVSWYQQTPGQGLQFLFEYFSETQRNKGNFPGRFSGRQFSNSRSEMNVSTLELGDSALYLCASSPDTGVNTEAFFGQGTRLTVV.

This rearrangement joins TRBV5-8 to TRBJ1-2; 9 bases map to TRBD1. CDR3 length: 14 amino acids. V lost 1 base, J lost 4 bases, and 2 bases stayed unmatched. CDR1 and CDR2 (germline): SGHTS, YDEGEE. The CDR3, as DNA: TGTGCCAGCAGCTTGACAGGGGGCATCTATGGCTACACCTTC. Translated, it gives CASSLTGGIYGYTF.

The chain carries TRBV4-2 and TRBJ2-7; D may be TRBD1 or TRBD2 (5 bases each). The CDR3 loop spans 13 amino acids. The germline gives CDR1 LGHNA, CDR2 YNFKEQ. Trimming stripped 3 bases from V and 2 bases from J, with 8 bases between. CDR3: CASSQGETYEQYF. The CDR3 region has the DNA TGTGCCAGCAGCCAGGGGGAAACCTACGAGCAGTACTTC.

The rearrangement joins TRBV5-1 to TRBJ2-2; no firm D call. Trimming pared 4 bases from V and 6 bases from J, leaving 16 bases between. The V gene's germline CDR1 is SGHRS and CDR2 YFSETQ. CDR3 length: 15 amino acids. Written as DNA, the CDR3 is TGCGCCAGCAGCCAAATCCCGTCCGAGGCCGGGGAGCTGTTTTTT. Translating gives CASSQIPSEAGELFF.

The V call is TRBV5-4, the J call TRBJ1-1, with 9 bases identical to TRBD1. Unmatched junction bases numbered 10, after V lost 4 bases and J lost 0 bases. The CDR3 sequence is 17 residues long. Germline CDR1 reads SGHNT; CDR2 reads YYREEE (reference sequence). The CDR3 nucleotides read TGTGCCAGCAGCCAACTTCCGGGACAGGGCTTGAACACTGAAGCTTTCTTT. It translates to CASSQLPGQGLNTEAFF. The whole variable domain, remainder taken from reference TRBV5-4 and TRBJ1-1, is ETGVTQSPTHLIKTRGQQVTLRCSSQSGHNTVSWYQQALGQGPQFIFQYYREEENGRGNFPPRFSGLQFPNYSSELNVNALELDDSALYLCASSQLPGQGLNTEAFFGQGTRLTVV.

The V gene is TRBV11-2, the J gene TRBJ1-4, with unresolved D. Germline V CDR1 and CDR2: SGHAT, FQNNGV. This CDR3 contains 13 residues. The germline V and J ends were trimmed by 1 base and 4 bases, with 4 bases remaining between them. The chain's CDR3 is CASSLGYNEKLFF. The CDR3 nucleotides are TGTGCCAGCAGCTTAGGGTATAATGAAAAACTGTTTTTT.

This clone was detected a few times. The V call is TRBV27, the J call TRBJ1-2; TRBD1 aligns across 10 bases. With V trimmed by 2 bases and J by 7 bases, 4 bases remained unmatched. The CDR3 has 14 amino acids. In germline, CDR1 is MNHEY, CDR2 SMNVEV (reference sequence). The CDR3 protein is CASSLDRGRRGYTF. As DNA, the CDR3 is TGTGCCAGCAGTTTAGACAGGGGGCGGCGTGGCTACACCTTC.

DNA of the CDR3: TGTGCCAGCAGGCACAGGGGTCAGGGGGCGAGAACTGAAGCTTTCTTT. It is translated as CASRHRGQGARTEAFF. The chain is built from TRBV7-9 and TRBJ1-1; TRBD1 agrees at 8 bases. Germline lookup yields CDR1 SEHNR and CDR2 FQNEAQ (reference sequence). After removal of 6 bases from V and 5 bases from J, the junction contained 14 bases not matched to a gene. The CDR3 is 16 residues long. Together with reference TRBV7-9 and TRBJ1-1, the CDR3 gives the full variable domain: DTGVSQNPRHKITKRGQNVTFRCDPISEHNRLYWYRQTLGQGPEFLTYFQNEAQLEKSRLLSDRFSAERPKGSFSTLEIQRTEQGDSAMYLCASRHRGQGARTEAFFGQGTRLTVV.

This clone was detected a few times. The rearrangement joins TRBV7-8 to TRBJ2-7; D is undetermined. The CDR3 runs 14 residues. The germline V gene encodes CDR1 SGHVS and CDR2 FQNEAQ. Trimming took off 5 bases at V and 2 bases at J, with 13 bases between the two ends. In DNA form, the CDR3 reads TGTGCCAGCAGCCCCGTTGGCAGCACCTACGAGCAGTACTTC. This sequence encodes CASSPVGSTYEQYF.

The V gene is TRBV4-3, the J gene TRBJ2-7, with 7 bases matching TRBD2. V trimming: 1 base; J trimming: 0 bases; junction bases outside the gene matches: 6. Germline V gives CDR1 LGHNA, CDR2 YSLEER. This CDR3 region has 16 residues. The CDR3 bases are TGCGCCAGCAGCCAAGTGGACGGGGGGAGCTCCTACGAGCAGTACTTC. This sequence encodes CASSQVDGGSSYEQYF.

This chain connects TRBV7-6 to TRBJ2-1; D gene uncertain. This CDR3 comprises 12 residues. The germline CDR1 and CDR2 sequences are SGHVS and FNYEAQ. V was pared by 2 bases and J by 9 bases, with 8 bases between. The chain's CDR3 is CASSLKVGEQFF. The CDR3 nucleotides read TGTGCCAGCAGCTTAAAAGTGGGTGAGCAGTTCTTC.

The V and J genes are TRBV27 and TRBJ2-7, with D maybe TRBD2 (6 bases). CDR3 length equals 14 residues. Germline assignment: CDR1 MNHEY and CDR2 SMNVEV (reference sequence). V was cut by 2 bases and J by 3 bases, with 11 bases left in between. CDR3 protein: CASSLGGALYEQYF. CDR3 coding DNA: TGTGCCAGCAGTTTAGGCGGGGCTCTCTACGAGCAGTACTTC.

This chain joins TRBV14 and TRBJ1-3; D is undetermined. The CDR3 sequence is 16 residues long. In germline, CDR1 is SGHDN, CDR2 FVKESK. The ends were cut back, 3 bases at V and 0 bases at J, with 12 bases in the middle. The CDR3 DNA reads TGTGCCAGCAGCCAGATATCCAGACCCTCTGGAAACACCATATATTTT. Its translation: CASSQISRPSGNTIYF. The variable domain in full, completed from reference TRBV14 and TRBJ1-3, reads EAGVTQFPSHSVIEKGQTVTLRCDPISGHDNLYWYRRVMGKEIKFLLHFVKESKQDESGMPNNRFLAERTGGTYSTLKVQPAELEDSGVYFCASSQISRPSGNTIYFGEGSWLTVV.

The chain has TRBV9 and TRBJ1-2; D unresolved. V was clipped by 1 base and J by 4 bases, with 14 bases between them. CDR3 size: 15 residues. Germline V gene data show CDR1 as SGDLS and CDR2 as YYNGEE. DNA for the CDR3: TGTGCCAGCAGCGTAATGGGTGTTTCATCCTATGGCTACACCTTC. Its translation is CASSVMGVSSYGYTF.

This clone has only one observation. The CDR3 here is CASSLGGGGYEQYF. The CDR3 nucleotides read TGTGCCAGCAGCTTAGGGGGGGGCGGGTACGAGCAGTACTTC. The chain employs TRBV7-6 and TRBJ2-7; the D gene is possibly TRBD2 (7 bases). This CDR3 is 14 amino acids long. Trimming removed 1 base at V and 4 bases at J, with 11 bases between. Germline V gives CDR1 SGHVS, CDR2 FNYEAQ.

The rearrangement links TRBV11-3 to TRBJ2-1; TRBD1 is a possible D gene (6 bases). This CDR3 contains 15 residues. Germline V gives CDR1 SGHNT, CDR2 YENEEA. V lost 2 bases to trimming and J lost 8 bases, with 16 bases between them. The CDR3 loop reads CASSLRDTGVDEQFF. The CDR3 nucleotides read TGTGCCAGCAGCTTACGGGACACGGGCGTCGATGAGCAGTTCTTC.